Given below is one T cell receptor (beta chain) in context. The sample originates from a study of T cells after posttransplantation cyclophosphamide. Generated by immunoSEQ multiplex PCR, the TCRdb table keeps only in-frame clones and is missing some. The sample holds some 49,000 clones, around 91% seen once. Germline CDR1 is MNHNS and CDR2 is SASEGT. Trimming removed 3 bases from V and 5 bases from J, with 19 bases in between. The CDR3 has 16 amino acids. Sequenced material: PBMCs. This receptor was taken from a woman aged 45-65 years in good health and a related stem cell transplant donor. The J gene is TRBJ2-5, the V gene TRBV6-1; D is possibly TRBD2 (6 bases). The CDR3, as DNA: TGTGCCAGCAGTGAGTCGACGGGGACTCTCGGGGAGACCCAGTACTTC. Amino acids: CASSESTGTLGETQYF.